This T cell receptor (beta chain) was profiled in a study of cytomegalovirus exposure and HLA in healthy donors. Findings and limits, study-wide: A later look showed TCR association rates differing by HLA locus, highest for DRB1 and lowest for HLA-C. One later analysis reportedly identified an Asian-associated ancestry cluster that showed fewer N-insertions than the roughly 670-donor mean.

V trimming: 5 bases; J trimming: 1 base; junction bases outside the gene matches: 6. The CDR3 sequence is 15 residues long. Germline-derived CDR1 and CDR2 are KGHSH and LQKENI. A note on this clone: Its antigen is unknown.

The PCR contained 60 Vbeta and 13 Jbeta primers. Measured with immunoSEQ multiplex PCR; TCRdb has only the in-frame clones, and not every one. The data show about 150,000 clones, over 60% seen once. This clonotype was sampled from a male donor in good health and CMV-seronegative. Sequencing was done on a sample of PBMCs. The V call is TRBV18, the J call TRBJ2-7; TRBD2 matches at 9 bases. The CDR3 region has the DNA TGTGCCAGCTCATCGACTAGCGGAAGTTCCTACGAGCAGTACTTC. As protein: CASSSTSGSSYEQYF.